The 18 T cell receptor beta chains presented below share a single source sample, sequenced in a study of immune heterogeneity within non-small cell lung tumors (dated by TCRdb to between 2017 and 2018). The reads were generated on a HiSeq X Ten. The TCR beta CDR3 region was amplified with a multiplex PCR system whose first round of about 11 cycles used 32 V-gene forward primers and 13 J-gene reverse primers. TCRdb cleaned the public reads at Q25 with fastp, built clones with MiXCR and kept in-frame beta chains. Rows merge per CDR3 protein into single entries with the most common DNA and genes. The sample profile shows thousands of distinct CDR3 sequences; about 24% of them were found once. The ten top clones hold about 20% of the sample. For the TCR template, genomic DNA was extracted from bulk tumor tissue, and around 600 ng of gDNA was amplified for each sample. Multiple biopsies per primary tumor were taken during surgery, spaced as far apart as possible within the tumor mass. Patients in the study cohort, which was described as untreated, were newly diagnosed NSCLC cases going through curative surgery.

Sequencing input: lung tumor tissue. These TCRs come from a man in his sixties with non-small cell lung cancer.

By proportion, this clonotype is medium-sized. In DNA form, the CDR3 reads TGTGCCAGCAGCTTAGAGGTCAACGAGCAGTACTTC. Translated: CASSLEVNEQYF. The gene calls are TRBV7-9 and TRBJ2-7; D is unclear. Trimming shortened V by 1 base and J by 5 bases, and 6 bases separated the two germline ends. Germline lookup yields CDR1 SEHNR and CDR2 FQNEAQ (reference sequence). The CDR3 is made up of 12 amino acids.

This chain links TRBV19 with TRBJ1-5; D unclear. From germline, CDR1 is LNHDA and CDR2 SQIVND (reference sequence). The V end lost 3 bases, the J end lost 0 bases, and 15 bases lay between the germline ends. The CDR3 contains 17 residues. The chain's CDR3 is CASSILSGKDSNQPQHF. CDR3 coding DNA: TGTGCCAGTAGTATCCTCTCGGGCAAAGATAGCAATCAGCCCCAGCATTTT.

The chain joins TRBV20-1 to TRBJ2-3, with a possible D match to TRBD2 (7 bases). V lost 6 bases and J 1 base, leaving 32 bases between the germline ends. Germline V lookup: CDR1 DFQATT, CDR2 SNEGSKA (reference sequence). The CDR3 has 20 residues. The CDR3, as DNA: TGCAGTGCCGGGGGTGGTGGGGGATGGGGGGCGGGAGAAGGCACAGATACGCAGTATTTT. Amino acids: CSAGGGGGWGAGEGTDTQYF.

Details on this clonotype: A read error is possible here, since a much larger clone lies one base away. The missing conserved phenylalanine or tryptophan at the end of this CDR3 makes a read error likely. The rearrangement uses TRBV5-1 and TRBJ2-1, with a weak D call TRBD2 (6 bases). This CDR3 contains 15 residues. The V end was cut by 4 bases, the J end by 8 bases, with 19 bases between. The germline V gene encodes CDR1 SGHRS and CDR2 YFSETQ. The CDR3 DNA sequence: TGCGCCAGCAGCCTAGGACCTCCGGGAGCCCATGAGCAGTTCTTA. Amino acid sequence: CASSLGPPGAHEQFL.

This clonotype is categorized as medium-sized. J is TRBJ2-2 and V is TRBV5-1; D is perhaps TRBD2 (5 bases). The CDR3 extends over 16 amino acids. Germline V gene lookup returns CDR1 SGHRS and CDR2 YFSETQ. Trimming stripped 0 bases from V and 2 bases from J, with 11 bases between. The CDR3 is CASSLGVGLNTGELFF. DNA of the CDR3: TGCGCCAGCAGCTTGGGGGTCGGACTCAACACCGGGGAGCTGTTTTTT.

In its sample, this clonotype ranks as medium-sized. V and J are TRBV7-2 and TRBJ2-7; D is perhaps TRBD1 (5 bases). Germline CDR1 reads SGHTA; CDR2 reads FQGNSA. The ends were cut back, 1 base at V and 0 bases at J, with 10 bases in the middle. This CDR3 has 15 residues. The CDR3 reads CASSLGGHSSYEQYF. CDR3 DNA: TGTGCCAGCAGCTTAGGTGGACATAGCTCCTACGAGCAGTACTTC.

In its sample, this clonotype ranks as medium-sized (0.01 to 0.1%). The chain is built from TRBV6-1 and TRBJ2-2, with no clear D. The germline V and J ends were trimmed by 10 bases and 1 base, with 10 bases remaining between them. This CDR3 contains 13 residues. Germline assignment: CDR1 MNHNS and CDR2 SASEGT. The CDR3 region has the DNA TGTGCCACCCAACTTCTGAACACCGGGGAGCTGTTTTTT. Residues: CATQLLNTGELFF.

By sample fraction, this clonotype is medium-sized. V gene TRBV9 combines with J gene TRBJ2-4, with D tentatively TRBD2 (6 bases). V lost 4 bases and J lost 5, with 10 bases in between. There are 13 residues in the CDR3. Germline V CDR1 and CDR2: SGDLS, YYNGEE. DNA of the CDR3: TGTGCCAGCAGCCGGGGCGGGGAAAACATTCAGTACTTC. Encoded protein: CASSRGGENIQYF.

This clonotype is classed as medium-sized. V and J are TRBV27 and TRBJ2-5, with D perhaps matching TRBD2 (5 bases). Trimming pared 6 bases from V and 2 bases from J, leaving 13 bases between. This CDR3 region has 14 residues. Germline CDR1 and CDR2: MNHEY and SMNVEV (reference sequence). CDR3 sequence: CASSELGVQETQYF. CDR3 nucleotides: TGTGCCAGCAGCGAACTCGGGGTTCAAGAGACCCAGTACTTC.

Note on this clonotype: A much bigger clone sits one base away, suggesting this may be a read error. The chain has TRBV24-1 and TRBJ2-3; D may be TRBD2 (6 bases). The CDR3 has 15 residues. Germline V gives CDR1 KGHDR, CDR2 SFDVKD. The CDR3 loop reads CTTSAGGASTDTQYF. The CDR3 region has the DNA TGTACCACCAGTGCCGGCGGGGCTAGCACAGATACGCAGTATTTT.

This clonotype is medium-sized by share. This chain uses TRBV19 with TRBJ1-5, with D hard to call. This CDR3 region has 15 residues. Germline CDR1 reads LNHDA; CDR2 reads SQIVND (reference sequence). Trimming pared 3 bases from V and 4 bases from J, leaving 13 bases between. CDR3 nucleotides: TGTGCCAGTAGTATTGGTTGGGTAGGGAATCAGCCCCAGCATTTT. This gives the protein CASSIGWVGNQPQHF.

A note on this clonotype: A single base separates this from a much larger clone, so it may be a read error. V usage is TRBV7-2 and J usage is TRBJ2-5; no reliable D call. This CDR3 contains 11 residues. Germline lookup yields CDR1 SGHTA and CDR2 FQGNSA. The CDR3 spells CDSSPRETQYF. CDR3 DNA: TGTGACAGCAGCCCCCGTGAGACCCAGTACTTC. Full variable domain (rest looked up from reference TRBV7-2 and TRBJ2-5): GAGVSQSPSNKVTEKGKDVELRCDPISGHTALYWYRQSLGQGLEFLIYFQGNSAPDKSGLPSDRFSAERTGGSVSTLTIQRTQQEDSAVYLCDSSPRETQYFGPGTRLLVL.

This clonotype qualifies as medium-sized (0.01 to 0.1%). The chain recombines TRBV7-9 with TRBJ2-3; TRBD2 matches 7 bases. Germline-derived CDR1 and CDR2 are SEHNR and FQNEAQ (reference sequence). The CDR3 has 16 amino acids. The trim removed 2 bases at V and 0 bases at J, leaving 5 bases unmatched. Here the CDR3 reads CASSLIGGSSTDTQYF. CDR3 nucleotide sequence: TGTGCCAGCAGCTTAATTGGCGGGAGTAGCACAGATACGCAGTATTTT. Using reference TRBV7-9 and TRBJ2-3 for the parts outside the CDR3, the full variable domain is DTGVSQNPRHKITKRGQNVTFRCDPISEHNRLYWYRQTLGQGPEFLTYFQNEAQLEKSRLLSDRFSAERPKGSFSTLEIQRTEQGDSAMYLCASSLIGGSSTDTQYFGPGTRLTVL.

Sample share makes this clonotype medium-sized. CDR3 nucleotide sequence: TGTGCCAGCAGCTATCCGGGTCTGCTAGCGGGATTCGCCTACGAGCAGTACTTC. This gives the protein CASSYPGLLAGFAYEQYF. This rearrangement joins TRBV9 to TRBJ2-7, with TRBD2 matching 9 bases. The germline V gene has CDR1 SGDLS and CDR2 YYNGEE. CDR3 length: 18 residues. V was clipped by 4 bases and J by 2 bases; unmatched bases: 16.

By frequency in the sample, this clonotype is medium-sized. The chain recombines TRBV7-9 with TRBJ2-7, with 7 bases fitting TRBD2. Trimming removed 4 bases from V and 2 bases from J; junction bases left unmatched: 8. Looked up from germline, CDR1 is SEHNR and CDR2 is FQNEAQ (reference sequence). CDR3 length equals 15 residues. CDR3: CASSSPRDYTYEQYF. The CDR3 nucleotides read TGTGCCAGCAGCTCCCCCCGGGACTATACCTACGAGCAGTACTTC.

This clonotype is classed as medium-sized (0.01 to 0.1%). The chain uses TRBV6-2 or TRBV6-3 and TRBJ1-2, with D tentatively TRBD1 (6 bases). The CDR3 totals 12 residues. V gave up 6 bases and J gave up 13 bases, with 18 bases separating them. CDR1 is MNHEY and CDR2 is SVGEGT in the germline V gene. Here the CDR3 DNA reads TGTGCCAGCAGGCTACAGGGTTGGCGTCTCACCTTC. Translated: CASRLQGWRLTF.

By proportion, this clonotype is medium-sized (0.01 to 0.1%). The rearrangement joins TRBV9 to TRBJ2-2; a possible D gene is TRBD1 (7 bases). V gave up 0 bases and J gave up 3 bases, with 15 bases separating them. The CDR3 covers 17 residues. In germline, CDR1 is SGDLS, CDR2 YYNGEE. The CDR3 DNA is TGTGCCAGCAGCGTAGCGGGGGCAGGGGGAGACACCGGGGAGCTGTTTTTT. This gives the protein CASSVAGAGGDTGELFF.

This clonotype appeared a few times. The chain recombines TRBV5-5 with TRBJ1-1; the D is unclear. Germline CDR1 SGHKS, CDR2 YYEKEE (reference sequence). The CDR3 loop spans 12 amino acids. V was shortened by 2 bases and J by 1 base, with 3 bases between the two germline ends. In DNA, the CDR3 is TGTGCCAGCAGCTTCGAGAACACTGAAGCTTTCTTT. The encoded protein is CASSFENTEAFF.